The clone carrying this TCR beta chain was observed a handful of times. Its antigen is unknown. These data originate in a study of cytomegalovirus exposure and HLA in healthy donors. Overall study findings and caveats: A few of the chains that were CMV-associated were confirmed in vitro to be specific for CMV antigens.

The PCR made use of 60 Vbeta and 13 Jbeta primers. Using immunoSEQ multiplex PCR, the repertoire was profiled, and TCRdb retains in-frame clones only, with some absent. The sample yields tens of thousands of clones, approximately 70% seen once. The ends were cut back, 1 base at V and 2 bases at J, with 6 bases in the middle. Germline loops: CDR1 SGHAT, CDR2 FQNNGV. This CDR3 contains 13 residues. The rearrangement links TRBV11-2 to TRBJ2-7; no definite D call. The sequence came from a woman aged 60-75 years in good health and CMV-seropositive. The sample was PBMCs. CDR3 sequence: CASSLVAAYEQYF. The CDR3 nucleotides are TGTGCCAGCAGCTTAGTAGCTGCCTACGAGCAGTACTTC.